One and the same sample provided the 6 T cell receptor beta chains below, sequenced in a study of blood T cell repertoires in COVID-19 (TCRdb year 2020). Library prep was done by the immunoSEQ multiplex PCR assay. In its TCRdb copy, this immuneACCESS table keeps in-frame sequences only and misses some clones. Where compared with another copy, unresolved V genes explain less than half of these, and the others have no known cause. The sample contains about 85,000 clones, approximately 88% of them found a single time. Clones ranked in the top ten supply 5.4% of the sample. Material: peripheral blood. The receptors shown here come from a man in his sixties with acute or convalescent COVID-19.

The V gene is TRBV18, the J gene TRBJ1-5, with D perhaps matching TRBD1 (5 bases). Germline V CDR1 and CDR2: KGHSH, LQKENI. CDR3 size: 14 residues. V was cut by 2 bases and J by 1 base, with 6 bases left in between. The DNA of the CDR3 is TGTGCCAGCTCACCATCAGGGAGCAATCAGCCCCAGCATTTT. Translated, it gives CASSPSGSNQPQHF.

This clone was detected once. The chain recombines TRBV3-1 (or the pseudogene TRBV3-2) with TRBJ1-1; 8 bases agree with TRBD1. Germline CDR1 reads LGHDT; CDR2 reads YNNKEL (reference sequence). CDR3 length: 14 amino acids. V dropped 4 bases and J dropped 1; count of bases not matched to a gene: 2. CDR3 nucleotides: TGTGCCAGCAGCCCGGGACAGGAGAACACTGAAGCTTTCTTT. Translated: CASSPGQENTEAFF.

The V gene is TRBV4-3, the J gene TRBJ1-2, with 11 bases matching TRBD1. V lost 0 bases, J lost 7 bases, and 10 bases stayed unmatched. Germline V gene lookup returns CDR1 LGHNA and CDR2 YSLEER. This CDR3 region has 17 residues. The DNA of the CDR3 is TGCGCCAGCAGCCAAGATAAGGCAGGACAGGGGGCGGCTGGCTACACCTTC. It specifies CASSQDKAGQGAAGYTF.

This chain uses TRBV10-3 with TRBJ1-2, with 8 bases that match TRBD1. The CDR3 is 12 residues long. Per the germline V gene, CDR1 is ENHRY and CDR2 is SYGVKD. V dropped 6 bases and J dropped 7; count of bases not matched to a gene: 4. The chain's CDR3 is CAISPDRGGYTF. The CDR3 DNA is TGTGCCATCAGCCCAGACAGGGGTGGCTACACCTTC.

V is TRBV30 and J is TRBJ1-1, with a weak D call TRBD1 (5 bases). Germline values: CDR1 GTSNPN, CDR2 SVGIG (reference sequence). There are 16 residues in the CDR3. V was trimmed by 3 bases and J by 0 bases, leaving 17 bases between them. CDR3 DNA: TGTGCCTGGAGGAAAGTACCTTCAGGGTTGAACACTGAAGCTTTCTTT. This translates into CAWRKVPSGLNTEAFF.

The chain links TRBV6-2 or TRBV6-3 to TRBJ1-3, with no clear D. Germline CDR1 reads MNHEY; CDR2 reads SVGEGT. Trimming left V 0 bases short and J 1 base short, with 19 bases between. CDR3 size: 19 residues. In DNA, the CDR3 is TGTGCCAGCAGTTACTCGAAGGGAGGATCAGCGCTTTCTGGAAACACCATATATTTT. Translated, it gives CASSYSKGGSALSGNTIYF.